The 32 T cell receptor beta chains below all came from one sample that was sequenced in a study of shared clonotypes between healthy human individuals. Clones were sequenced by immunoSEQ multiplex PCR, and TCRdb holds only the in-frame ones, with some missing. The sample records 300,000 to 400,000 clones, roughly 87% being singletons. The sample consisted of memory CD8+ T cells sorted from blood. Subset specified: CD45RO+ cells pooled with CCR7-negative TemRA cells. These receptors all stem from a man younger than 30 in good health.

V gene TRBV6-1 combines with J gene TRBJ2-7; 9 bases fit TRBD2. J gave up 2 bases and V 3 bases, and 5 bases lay outside the gene matches. The CDR3 sequence is 15 residues long. The germline CDR1 and CDR2 sequences are MNHNS and SASEGT. The CDR3, as DNA: TGTGCCAGCAGTGATTTACTAGCGGGTCCCTACGAGCAGTACTTC. As protein: CASSDLLAGPYEQYF.

The chain recombines TRBV11-2 with TRBJ2-7; unclear D gene. This CDR3 region has 13 residues. Germline CDR1 and CDR2: SGHAT and FQNNGV. V gave up 1 base and J gave up 2 bases, with 6 bases separating them. CDR3 in amino acids: CASSLAPAYEQYF. The CDR3 region has the DNA TGTGCCAGCAGCTTAGCCCCCGCCTACGAGCAGTACTTC.

This chain connects TRBV4-3 to TRBJ1-2; possibly TRBD1 for D (5 bases). This CDR3 is 14 amino acids long. Looked up from germline, CDR1 is LGHNA and CDR2 is YSLEER. Trimming cost V 4 bases and J 0 bases, with 9 bases left between them. The CDR3 nucleotides are TGCGCCAGCAGCCTTGGGACGGCTAACTATGGCTACACCTTC. It yields the protein CASSLGTANYGYTF.

The CDR3 DNA sequence: TGCAGCGTTGAAGCCTCACATGTCTCTGGGGCCAACGTCCTGACTTTC. Translating it yields CSVEASHVSGANVLTF. The rearrangement links TRBV29-1 to TRBJ2-6, with no clear D. The CDR3 is made up of 16 amino acids. The V gene's germline CDR1 is SQVTM and CDR2 ANQGSEA. The V gene lost 1 base and the J gene lost 0 bases, with 10 bases spanning the gap.

This clone occurred once. V usage is TRBV27 and J usage is TRBJ2-1, with 8 positions matching TRBD1. CDR3 length: 14 residues. CDR1 and CDR2 (germline): MNHEY, SMNVEV (reference sequence). J lost 7 bases, V lost 7 bases, and 9 bases had no gene match. The CDR3, as DNA: TGTGCCAGCACCCTACAGGGGGAAGGGAATGAGCAGTTCTTC. Its protein product is CASTLQGEGNEQFF.

The chain uses TRBV2 and TRBJ1-1; D is possibly TRBD1 (5 bases). From germline, CDR1 is SNHLY and CDR2 FYNNEI. V was clipped by 5 bases and J by 1 base, with 11 bases between them. There are 14 residues in the CDR3. DNA of the CDR3: TGTGCCAGCAGTCCAGGGAGGGGGAACACTGAAGCTTTCTTT. It encodes CASSPGRGNTEAFF.

The chain couples TRBV7-9 to TRBJ1-3; 9 bases are shared with TRBD1. Trimming cost V 2 bases and J 9 bases; bases outside gene matches: 17. The length of the CDR3 is 18 residues. Germline CDR1 is SEHNR and CDR2 is FQNEAQ (reference sequence). CDR3 residues: CASSLIRGSGQGCGTIYF. The CDR3 DNA follows: TGTGCCAGCAGCTTAATTAGAGGCTCGGGACAGGGCTGCGGCACCATATATTTT.

V and J are TRBV7-9 and TRBJ2-4, with D maybe TRBD2 (6 bases). The germline V gene has CDR1 SEHNR and CDR2 FQNEAQ (reference sequence). The V end was cut by 5 bases, the J end by 3 bases, with 20 bases between. The CDR3 loop spans 17 amino acids. The CDR3 here is CASSLVGGTGGKNIQYF. CDR3 coding DNA: TGTGCCAGCAGCCTAGTAGGCGGGACTGGGGGCAAAAACATTCAGTACTTC.

This chain connects TRBV6-5 to TRBJ1-3, with D possibly TRBD1 on 5 matching bases. Trimming removed 6 bases at V and 4 bases at J, with 7 bases between. The germline V gene encodes CDR1 MNHEY and CDR2 SVGAGI. The CDR3 is 12 amino acids. The CDR3 nucleotides read TGTGCCAGCAGGGGACCGGGAAACACCATATATTTT. Translated: CASRGPGNTIYF.

The V gene is TRBV4-1, the J gene TRBJ1-1; 7 bases align to TRBD1. Trimming at V came to 4 bases and at J to 2 bases, leaving 13 bases not matched to a gene. Germline lookup yields CDR1 MGHRA and CDR2 YSYEKL. This CDR3 is 17 amino acids long. The CDR3 DNA is TGCGCCAGCAGCCTGACTGTACCGGGACAGCACAACACTGAAGCTTTCTTT. Amino acid sequence: CASSLTVPGQHNTEAFF.

This clone appeared once. This sequence joins TRBV4-3 and TRBJ2-5, with TRBD2 matching over 12 bases. The length of the CDR3 is 16 residues. J gave up 5 bases and V 3 bases, and 7 bases lay outside the gene matches. CDR1 is LGHNA and CDR2 is YSLEER in the germline V gene. The CDR3 DNA sequence: TGCGCCAGCAGCCAGGAACTAGCGGGAGGTTGGGAGACCCAGTACTTC. It yields the protein CASSQELAGGWETQYF.

This sequence joins TRBV27 and TRBJ2-7; 8 nucleotides line up with TRBD1. CDR1 is MNHEY and CDR2 is SMNVEV in the germline V gene (reference sequence). V trimming: 6 bases; J trimming: 5 bases; junction bases outside the gene matches: 6. CDR3 length equals 13 residues. The CDR3: CASSQTGVDEQYF. The CDR3 DNA reads as TGTGCCAGCAGCCAGACAGGGGTCGACGAGCAGTACTTC.

The chain couples TRBV30 to TRBJ1-1; 12 positions match TRBD1. V was pared by 0 bases and J by 1 base, with 3 bases of the junction left unmatched. This CDR3 contains 16 residues. Looked up from germline, CDR1 is GTSNPN and CDR2 is SVGIG (reference sequence). The CDR3 DNA reads TGTGCCTGGAGTGTACGGGACAGGGGGCCGAACACTGAAGCTTTCTTT. It specifies CAWSVRDRGPNTEAFF. Full variable domain (missing parts from reference TRBV30 and TRBJ1-1): SQTIHQWPATLVQPVGSPLSLECTVEGTSNPNLYWYRQAAGRGLQLLFYSVGIGQISSEVPQNLSASRPQDRQFILSSKKLLLSDSGFYLCAWSVRDRGPNTEAFFGQGTRLTVV.

This chain connects TRBV27 to TRBJ2-1; 10 positions match TRBD2. With 3 bases clipped from V and 7 bases from J, the junction kept 3 bases outside the gene matches. The CDR3 runs 14 residues. Germline assignment: CDR1 MNHEY and CDR2 SMNVEV (reference sequence). This CDR3 is CASSFQRGGNEQFF. In DNA form, the CDR3 reads TGTGCCAGCAGTTTTCAGCGGGGGGGGAATGAGCAGTTCTTC.

V gene TRBV4-1 combines with J gene TRBJ2-1, with a tentative D call TRBD2 (5 bases). V was shortened by 1 base and J by 8 bases, with 21 bases between the two germline ends. The germline gives CDR1 MGHRA, CDR2 YSYEKL. This CDR3 is 17 amino acids long. The CDR3 region is CASSQVPASPSVDEQFF. CDR3 DNA sequence: TGCGCCAGCAGCCAAGTCCCAGCTAGCCCCTCGGTGGATGAGCAGTTCTTC.

The chain joins TRBV6-5 to TRBJ2-1, with TRBD2 identical over 11 bases. The CDR3 has 15 amino acids. Germline V gene data show CDR1 as MNHEY and CDR2 as SVGAGI. V was pared by 2 bases and J by 8 bases, with 5 bases of the junction left unmatched. CDR3 amino acids: CASSYELAGVDEQFF. The CDR3 region has the DNA TGTGCCAGCAGTTACGAACTAGCGGGAGTTGATGAGCAGTTCTTC.

The V gene is TRBV10-3, the J gene TRBJ2-3; 10 bases align to TRBD2. After removal of 2 bases from V and 4 bases from J, the junction contained 6 bases not matched to a gene. There are 16 residues in the CDR3. Germline CDR1 ENHRY, CDR2 SYGVKD. The CDR3 loop is CAISEVGLAGADTQYF. The CDR3 region has the DNA TGTGCCATCAGTGAGGTCGGGCTAGCGGGGGCAGATACGCAGTATTTT.

The rearrangement links TRBV5-4 to TRBJ2-7; TRBD1 matches at 11 bases. The CDR3 loop spans 13 amino acids. Germline lookup yields CDR1 SGHNT and CDR2 YYREEE (reference sequence). The ends lost 3 bases at V and 6 bases at J; junction bases unmatched: 2. The CDR3 DNA reads as TGTGCCAGCAGCTGGGGACAGGGGGGCGAGCAGTACTTC. This gives the protein CASSWGQGGEQYF. Filled out from reference TRBV5-4 and TRBJ2-7, the complete variable domain reads ETGVTQSPTHLIKTRGQQVTLRCSSQSGHNTVSWYQQALGQGPQFIFQYYREEENGRGNFPPRFSGLQFPNYSSELNVNALELDDSALYLCASSWGQGGEQYFGPGTRLTVT.

This chain joins TRBV2 and TRBJ2-7, with D maybe TRBD2 (6 bases). CDR3 length: 17 residues. From germline, CDR1 is SNHLY and CDR2 FYNNEI. V was clipped by 6 bases and J by 5 bases, with 26 bases between them. In DNA form, the CDR3 reads TGTGCCAGCAGCCTATTCAAACTAGACGGGAGTACCGACGAGCAGTACTTC. Translating gives CASSLFKLDGSTDEQYF.

The chain links TRBV13 to TRBJ2-5, with a weak D call TRBD1 (7 bases). The CDR3 loop spans 16 amino acids. Germline V CDR1 and CDR2: PRHDT, FYEKMQ (reference sequence). Trimming took off 5 bases at V and 3 bases at J, with 19 bases between the two ends. In nucleotides, the CDR3 is TGTGCCAGCAGCGGGGACGGGGGACAGAAGGAAGAGACCCAGTACTTC. This codes for CASSGDGGQKEETQYF.

The chain uses TRBV28 and TRBJ2-5; TRBD2 matches 7 bases. Unmatched junction bases numbered 9, after V lost 7 bases and J lost 1 base. Germline CDR1 is MDHEN and CDR2 is SYDVKM. This CDR3 region has 15 residues. As DNA, the CDR3 is TGTGCCAGCATCCCTAACGGGGGGTCCCAAGAGACCCAGTACTTC. Its translation is CASIPNGGSQETQYF.

The J gene is TRBJ1-1, the V gene TRBV27; D perhaps matches TRBD1 (5 bases). There are 15 residues in the CDR3. The V gene lost 2 bases and the J gene lost 2 bases, with 12 bases spanning the gap. Germline CDR1 reads MNHEY; CDR2 reads SMNVEV (reference sequence). The CDR3 coding sequence is TGTGCCAGCAGTTTAACGGAGGGACCAAACACTGAAGCTTTCTTT. Protein product: CASSLTEGPNTEAFF.

V gene TRBV6-6 combines with J gene TRBJ2-7, with D perhaps matching TRBD2 (5 bases). Germline CDR1 is MNHNY and CDR2 is SVGAGI (reference sequence). Trimming stripped 11 bases from V and 3 bases from J, with 20 bases between. This CDR3 contains 14 residues. CDR3: CASSWRAGIYEQYF. The DNA for the CDR3 is TGTGCCTCCTCTTGGCGGGCCGGGATCTACGAGCAGTACTTC.

The CDR3 bases are TGTGCCTGGATCGGGACAGCGAGCACAGATACGCAGTATTTT. Encoded protein: CAWIGTASTDTQYF. The V gene is TRBV30, the J gene TRBJ2-3, with 7 bases matching TRBD1. Germline CDR1 and CDR2: GTSNPN and SVGIG (reference sequence). V lost 4 bases to trimming and J lost 0 bases; unmatched junction nucleotides: 4. The CDR3 extends over 14 amino acids.

With regard to this clone: Different DNA sequences within this sample yield the same CDR3. DNA for the CDR3: TGTGCCAGCAGCTTGAGGGAGTCCTACGAGCAGTACTTC. Protein sequence: CASSLRESYEQYF. The chain joins TRBV11-2 to TRBJ2-7; possible D gene TRBD2, 5 bases. CDR1 and CDR2 from the germline V gene are SGHAT and FQNNGV. The CDR3 extends over 13 amino acids. Deletions cut 3 bases from V and 1 base from J, with 7 bases between.

J is TRBJ2-1 and V is TRBV27; TRBD2 agrees at 8 bases. The germline gives CDR1 MNHEY, CDR2 SMNVEV (reference sequence). This CDR3 region has 15 residues. The ends lost 3 bases at V and 4 bases at J; junction bases unmatched: 5. In DNA, the CDR3 is TGTGCCAGCAGTTTGAGGCTAGCGGGTTACAATGAGCAGTTCTTC. Amino acids: CASSLRLAGYNEQFF.

This clone showed up just once. The genes are TRBV11-3 and TRBJ2-3; a weak D match, TRBD2 (5 bases). Per the germline V gene, CDR1 is SGHNT and CDR2 is YENEEA. The CDR3 sequence is 16 residues long. V was trimmed by 1 base and J by 1 base, leaving 12 bases between them. CDR3 sequence reads: CASSLAGNGGTDTQYF. CDR3 coding DNA: TGTGCCAGCAGCTTAGCTGGTAACGGGGGCACAGATACGCAGTATTTT.

The genes are TRBV5-4 and TRBJ1-3; the D is unclear. Germline CDR1 is SGHNT and CDR2 is YYREEE (reference sequence). The V end lost 4 bases, the J end lost 0 bases, and 11 bases lay between the germline ends. The CDR3 is 15 residues long. CDR3 region: CASSPDPSSGNTIYF. DNA of the CDR3: TGTGCCAGCAGCCCTGACCCAAGCTCTGGAAACACCATATATTTT.

The table lists this clone with a few counts. V gene TRBV4-3 combines with J gene TRBJ2-7, with D perhaps being TRBD1 or TRBD2 (5 bases each). Trimming pared 3 bases from V and 2 bases from J, leaving 17 bases between. Germline V gene lookup returns CDR1 LGHNA and CDR2 YSLEER. The CDR3 length is 16 residues. CDR3 DNA: TGCGCCAGCAGCCAGGAAGGGACGGCGACAACCTACGAGCAGTACTTC. It encodes CASSQEGTATTYEQYF.

A word on this clone: This likely came from a read error, as a far larger clone is one base away. The same CDR3 arises from other DNA sequences in this sample as well. J is TRBJ1-2 and V is TRBV7-9; 9 bases are shared with TRBD1. V was pared by 5 bases and J by 8 bases, with 6 bases of the junction left unmatched. CDR1 is SEHNR, CDR2 FQNEAQ, per germline (reference sequence). The CDR3 totals 13 residues. DNA for the CDR3: TGTGCCAGCAGCCCTAATACAGGGGGCGGCTACACCTTC. Translated, it gives CASSPNTGGGYTF.

This sequence joins TRBV4-2 and TRBJ1-4, with D uncertain. Germline V gene data show CDR1 as LGHNA and CDR2 as YNFKEQ. Trimming stripped 4 bases from V and 0 bases from J, with 21 bases between. The CDR3 is 19 amino acids. CDR3 protein: CASSRNPWEEGATNEKLFF. The CDR3 DNA sequence: TGTGCCAGCAGCCGGAATCCATGGGAAGAGGGAGCAACTAATGAAAAACTGTTTTTT.

The rearrangement links TRBV7-9 to TRBJ1-1; TRBD1 agrees at 7 bases. V dropped 1 base and J dropped 6; count of bases not matched to a gene: 5. The V gene's germline CDR1 is SEHNR and CDR2 FQNEAQ (reference sequence). CDR3 length equals 14 residues. CDR3 amino acids: CASSLGQGVPEAFF. CDR3 DNA sequence: TGTGCCAGCAGCTTAGGACAGGGAGTGCCTGAAGCTTTCTTT.